The 11 T cell receptor beta chains presented below share a single source sample, sequenced in a study of T cells in Graves' hyperthyroidism and ophthalmopathy. The investigators amplified TCR beta CDR3 regions from RNA transcripts. TCR CDR3 regions were first amplified by RT-PCR with HTBI primers. A single record per CDR3 protein comes from TCRdb applying MiXCR to the multiplex PCR reads. The sample lists fewer than 400,000 distinct CDR3 sequences, over 12% occurring once. Sample: blood. The source of these receptors is a man in his forties or fifties with Graves' ophthalmopathy.

The genes are TRBV10-1 and TRBJ2-5, with TRBD2 matching over 8 bases. V was clipped by 3 bases and J by 3 bases; unmatched bases: 3. CDR3 length: 14 amino acids. From germline, CDR1 is WNHNN and CDR2 SYGVQD (reference sequence). The CDR3 coding sequence is TGCGCCAGCAGTGACCTGACTAGCGAAGAGACCCAGTACTTC. It yields the protein CASSDLTSEETQYF.

This clonotype was counted at least ten times. The genes are TRBV10-1 and TRBJ2-3; D assignment may be TRBD1 or TRBD2 (5 bases each). V was trimmed by 3 bases and J by 1 base, leaving 11 bases between them. CDR1 is WNHNN, CDR2 SYGVQD, per germline (reference sequence). CDR3 length: 15 residues. As DNA, the CDR3 is TGCGCCAGCAGTGACAGGGAGAGGGGCACAGATACGCAGTATTTT. Translation gives CASSDRERGTDTQYF.

This clonotype came up many times. V gene TRBV28 combines with J gene TRBJ2-5, with 9 bases fitting TRBD1. Unmatched junction bases numbered 13, after V lost 6 bases and J lost 5 bases. This CDR3 comprises 16 residues. The V gene's germline CDR1 is MDHEN and CDR2 SYDVKM. The CDR3 sequence: CASSDAGTGRRETQYF. The CDR3 DNA reads as TGTGCCAGCAGCGACGCCGGGACAGGGAGGAGGGAGACCCAGTACTTC.

Of note for this clonotype: It may be a read error: a sequence one base away is much more abundant. The CDR3 ends on some other residue instead of the conserved phenylalanine or tryptophan, so this is likely a read error. This rearrangement joins TRBV10-3 to TRBJ1-1, with TRBD1 matching 8 bases. J was trimmed by 0 bases and V by 5 bases; bases with no gene match: 2. The length of the CDR3 is 14 residues. Germline-derived CDR1 and CDR2 are ENHRY and SYGVKD. This CDR3 reads CAISRQGMNTEAFL. CDR3 DNA: TGTGCCATCAGTCGACAGGGGATGAACACTGAAGCTTTCCTT.

CDR3 coding DNA: TGTGCCAGCAGCTTGGATCCGGTCATGAACACTGAAGCTTTCTTT. It encodes CASSLDPVMNTEAFF. The chain couples TRBV7-9 to TRBJ1-1; D uncertain. Germline values: CDR1 SEHNR, CDR2 FQNEAQ (reference sequence). V was shortened by 3 bases and J by 0 bases, with 11 bases between the two germline ends. The CDR3 has 15 amino acids.

This clonotype was observed a few times. The rearrangement uses TRBV9 and TRBJ2-7, with 7 positions matching TRBD2. CDR1 SGDLS and CDR2 YYNGEE come from the germline V gene. There are 16 residues in the CDR3. Trimming took 0 bases from V and 2 from J; bases not matched to a gene: 8. CDR3 coding DNA: TGTGCCAGCAGCGTAGATTTGGCTAGCGGAACCTACGAGCAGTACTTC. It codes for CASSVDLASGTYEQYF.

This clonotype was found many times. CDR3 protein: CASSLGPDQPQHF. Here the CDR3 DNA reads TGTGCCAGCAGCTTAGGACCGGATCAGCCCCAGCATTTT. This sequence joins TRBV27 and TRBJ1-5; no definite D call. Germline CDR1 reads MNHEY; CDR2 reads SMNVEV (reference sequence). V was cut by 6 bases and J by 5 bases, with 11 bases left in between. There are 13 residues in the CDR3.

This clonotype was seen only a few times. This rearrangement joins TRBV6-6 to TRBJ2-7, with D uncertain. The CDR3 is 14 residues long. Trimming left V 2 bases short and J 1 base short, with 9 bases between. Germline CDR1 is MNHNY and CDR2 is SVGAGI (reference sequence). This CDR3 is CASSYGPGSYEQYF. The CDR3 coding sequence is TGTGCCAGCAGTTACGGTCCCGGGTCCTACGAGCAGTACTTC.

The chain couples TRBV29-1 to TRBJ2-2; D ambiguous. CDR1 SQVTM and CDR2 ANQGSEA come from the germline V gene. The CDR3 contains 14 residues. V dropped 1 base and J dropped 5 bases, with 11 bases sitting between them. The CDR3 reads CSVEGILGTGELFF. CDR3 nucleotides: TGCAGCGTTGAAGGCATTCTGGGAACCGGGGAGCTGTTTTTT.

This clonotype was seen many times. The V and J genes are TRBV2 and TRBJ2-3; the match to TRBD1 covers 7 bases. V lost 3 bases, J lost 4 bases, and 1 base stayed unmatched. The germline V gene has CDR1 SNHLY and CDR2 FYNNEI. CDR3 length: 13 residues. The CDR3 nucleotides are TGTGCCAGCAGTGAGCAGGGGGCAGATACGCAGTATTTT. Translated: CASSEQGADTQYF.

The V and J genes are TRBV6-2 or TRBV6-3 and TRBJ2-1; weak D call: TRBD2 (6 bases). The CDR3 runs 12 residues. V was pared by 6 bases and J by 7 bases, with 10 bases between. Germline CDR1 MNHEY, CDR2 SVGEGT. Here the CDR3 reads CASSRGMNEQFF. CDR3 coding DNA: TGTGCCAGCAGCCGGGGGATGAATGAGCAGTTCTTC.